A selection of T cell receptor beta chains follows, all from one sample in a study of T cells in Graves' hyperthyroidism and ophthalmopathy. TCRdb fed the multiplex PCR reads into MiXCR, producing one record per CDR3 protein. The sample has about 610,000 distinct CDR3 sequences; about 45% are singletons. Sequences were obtained from peripheral blood or thyroid tissue (not recorded which). Receptors were obtained from a woman aged 18-35 years with Graves' hyperthyroidism. Both conserved end residues are part of each CDR3. The D gene is left open where the match is weak. A clone size is listed for some rows: how often the clone was seen (once, few, many), or a class if it is expanded.

d_call	v_call	j_call	cdr3_length	clone_size	cdr3_aa	cdr3_nt
.	TRBV29-1	TRBJ2-1	14	few	CSVPTKTTYNEQFF	TGCAGCGTACCGACCAAAACTACTTACAATGAGCAGTTCTTC
.	TRBV24-1	TRBJ2-6	12	.	CATSVWANVLTF	TGTGCCACCAGTGTATGGGCCAACGTCCTGACTTTC
TRBD2	TRBV10-3	TRBJ2-1	17	few	CAISEDRLAGFGNEQFF	TGTGCCATCAGTGAGGACCGACTAGCGGGGTTTGGGAATGAGCAGTTCTTC
TRBD1	TRBV7-3	TRBJ2-7	15	few	CASSLEPGQGYEQYF	TGTGCCAGCAGCCTAGAGCCGGGACAGGGGTACGAGCAGTACTTC
TRBD1	TRBV9	TRBJ1-1	16	.	CASSAGQGSGNTEAFF	TGTGCCAGCAGCGCGGGACAGGGCTCTGGAAACACTGAAGCTTTCTTT
.	TRBV29-1	TRBJ1-2	14	many	CSVAGTSNSYGYTF	TGCAGCGTTGCTGGGACTTCGAACTCTTATGGCTACACCTTC
.	TRBV29-1	TRBJ1-4	14	.	CSVEGSSYNEKLFF	TGCAGCGTTGAAGGAAGCTCCTACAATGAAAAACTGTTTTTT
.	TRBV2	TRBJ1-1	13	many	CASTRSVNTEAFF	TGTGCCAGCACTAGGAGCGTGAACACTGAAGCTTTCTTT
.	TRBV5-4	TRBJ2-7	14	many	CASSLVGAVHEQYF	TGTGCCAGCAGCTTGGTGGGAGCTGTACACGAGCAGTACTTC
.	TRBV19	TRBJ2-5	14	.	CVSRETGVWQTQYF	TGTGTCAGTAGAGAGACTGGGGTGTGGCAGACCCAGTACTTC
.	TRBV5-1	TRBJ1-5	16	.	CASSLWIGRGILSQHF	TGCGCCAGCAGCTTGTGGATCGGGAGGGGAATCTTGTCCCAGCATTTT
TRBD1	TRBV20-1	TRBJ1-2	16	.	CSASPGTGKDNYGYTF	TGCAGTGCTAGTCCCGGGACAGGGAAGGACAACTATGGCTACACCTTC
TRBD2	TRBV2	TRBJ2-1	15	.	CASRGTSGLYNEQFF	TGTGCCAGCAGGGGGACTAGCGGGCTCTACAATGAGCAGTTCTTC
TRBD1	TRBV6-2/TRBV6-3	TRBJ2-5	13	many	CASSDREEETQYF	TGTGCCAGTTCGGACAGGGAGGAAGAGACCCAGTACTTC
.	TRBV30	TRBJ2-7	12	.	CAWSLSNYEQYF	TGTGCCTGGAGTCTTTCCAACTACGAGCAGTACTTC
TRBD1	TRBV20-1	TRBJ2-6	22	once	CSARVPQGAGTFGESGANVLTF	TGCAGTGCTAGAGTCCCACAGGGGGCGGGAACCTTTGGGGAGTCTGGGGCCAACGTCCTGACTTTC
.	TRBV4-1	TRBJ2-7	14	many	CASSQGLGSYEQYF	TGCGCCAGCAGCCAAGGTTTGGGCTCCTACGAGCAGTACTTC
.	TRBV29-1	TRBJ1-2	12	many	CSVQGSHYGYTF	TGCAGCGTTCAGGGTAGCCACTATGGCTACACCTTC
.	TRBV2	TRBJ1-5	13	many	CASSEGTGQPQHF	TGTGCCAGCAGTGAGGGAACAGGTCAGCCCCAGCATTTT
.	TRBV7-8	TRBJ2-3	17	.	CASSLSLAVRWEDTQYF	TGTGCCAGCAGCTTAAGCTTGGCGGTTAGGTGGGAGGATACGCAGTATTTT
.	TRBV7-2	TRBJ1-5	14	.	CASSWTSANQPQHF	TGTGCCAGCAGCTGGACTAGCGCTAATCAGCCCCAGCATTTT
TRBD2	TRBV24-1	TRBJ2-1	17	.	CATSDLGLAGGYNEQFF	TGTGCCACCAGTGACTTAGGACTAGCGGGAGGGTACAATGAGCAGTTCTTC
.	TRBV7-9	TRBJ2-7	11	.	CASSGRTEQYF	TGTGCCAGCAGCGGACGGACGGAGCAGTACTTC
TRBD1	TRBV14	TRBJ1-1	14	many	CASSAGQGDLEAFF	TGTGCCAGCAGCGCAGGACAGGGAGACCTTGAAGCTTTCTTT
.	TRBV20-1	TRBJ2-7	13	many	CSASPSSSYEQYF	TGCAGTGCTAGCCCTAGCTCCTCCTACGAGCAGTACTTC
TRBD1	TRBV20-1	TRBJ2-6	16	.	CSAREDRGTGANVLTF	TGCAGTGCTAGAGAGGACAGGGGAACTGGGGCCAACGTCCTGACTTTC
.	TRBV20-1	TRBJ1-5	14	many	CSAIRQYSNQPQHF	TGCAGTGCTATAAGACAGTATAGCAATCAGCCCCAGCATTTT
.	TRBV9	TRBJ1-2	15	many	CASSVAPAANYGYTF	TGTGCCAGCAGCGTAGCCCCAGCAGCTAACTATGGCTACACCTTC
TRBD2	TRBV12-3/TRBV12-4	TRBJ2-1	15	.	CASTEGTSGSGEQFF	TGTGCCAGCACCGAAGGGACTAGCGGGAGTGGGGAGCAGTTCTTC
TRBD1	TRBV12-3/TRBV12-4	TRBJ1-1	12	.	CASGRRGGLAFF	TGTGCCAGCGGGAGGAGAGGGGGCTTAGCTTTCTTT
TRBD2	TRBV7-2	TRBJ2-5	16	.	CASSSRRGRATETQYF	TGTGCCAGCAGCTCAAGGCGCGGGAGGGCGACGGAGACCCAGTACTTC
.	TRBV4-1	TRBJ2-7	14	many	CASSQEEGSYEQYF	TGCGCCAGCAGCCAAGAGGAGGGTTCCTACGAGCAGTACTTC
.	TRBV7-3	TRBJ2-2	15	many	CASSAQGGYTGELFF	TGTGCCAGCAGCGCGCAGGGGGGGTACACCGGGGAGCTGTTTTTT
TRBD1	TRBV6-1	TRBJ1-3	15	.	CASSEGQGYSNTIYF	TGTGCCAGCAGTGAGGGACAGGGATACTCAAACACCATATATTTT
.	TRBV29-1	TRBJ2-7	14	.	CSSFSDGVGYEQYF	TGCAGCAGTTTCTCCGACGGGGTTGGCTACGAGCAGTACTTC
.	TRBV7-2	TRBJ2-1	13	.	CASSSPVVNEQFF	TGTGCCAGCAGCTCCCCCGTGGTAAATGAGCAGTTCTTC
.	TRBV7-9	TRBJ2-5	12	many	CASSLVRETQYF	TGTGCCAGCAGCTTAGTGAGAGAGACCCAGTACTTC
.	TRBV27	TRBJ2-7	12	.	CASSLRPGEWYF	TGTGCCAGCAGTTTACGTCCCGGGGAGTGGTACTTC
.	TRBV9	TRBJ2-7	12	.	CASSHPSHEQHF	TGTGCCAGCAGCCACCCTTCCCACGAGCAGCACTTC
.	TRBV12-3/TRBV12-4	TRBJ1-2	14	many	CASSPRRDGDGYTF	TGTGCCAGCAGTCCGCGGCGGGATGGGGATGGCTACACCTTC
TRBD1	TRBV20-1	TRBJ1-1	14	many	CSAMDQGAVTEAFF	TGCAGTGCTATGGACCAGGGGGCCGTCACTGAAGCTTTCTTT
TRBD1	TRBV6-4	TRBJ2-7	15	.	CASSDSRQGAYEQYF	TGTGCCAGCAGTGACTCCCGGCAGGGGGCCTACGAGCAGTACTTC
TRBD1	TRBV7-8	TRBJ1-1	16	many	CASSRGTDLMNTEAFF	TGTGCCAGCAGCCGGGGGACAGACCTAATGAACACTGAAGCTTTCTTT
.	TRBV6-6	TRBJ2-5	12	.	CASKPGYETQYF	TGTGCCAGCAAGCCGGGGTACGAGACCCAGTACTTC
.	TRBV5-4	TRBJ1-2	12	many	CASRGTERGYTF	TGTGCCAGCAGAGGGACGGAGCGGGGCTACACCTTC
TRBD1	TRBV25-1	TRBJ1-2	14	.	CASSEGQGRSGYTF	TGTGCCAGCAGTGAGGGACAGGGTCGATCTGGCTACACCTTC
TRBD2	TRBV11-1	TRBJ2-7	13	once	CASSLGGSGELYF	TGTGCCAGCAGCTTAGGCGGGAGCGGGGAGCTGTACTTC
TRBD1	TRBV4-1	TRBJ1-2	16	many	CASSQKGQGRDYGYTF	TGCGCCAGCAGCCAAAAGGGACAGGGACGCGACTATGGCTACACCTTC
TRBD1	TRBV24-1	TRBJ1-2	16	.	CATSGGSTTGTYGYTF	TGTGCCACCAGTGGCGGGTCGACGACAGGGACCTATGGCTACACCTTC
TRBD1	TRBV7-6	TRBJ1-1	14	many	CASSFQGAGTEAFF	TGTGCCAGCAGCTTCCAGGGGGCTGGCACTGAAGCTTTCTTT